These 5 T cell receptor beta chains share one sample of origin, sequenced in a study of T cell responses to AZD1222 COVID-19 vaccine. Using immunoSEQ multiplex PCR, the repertoire was profiled, and TCRdb retains in-frame clones only, with some absent. The sample consists of 110,000 or so clones, more than 70% of them appearing once. Source: peripheral blood, taken on day 0 of MenACWY control vaccination. The receptors derive from an adult in good health.

The chain combines TRBV30 with TRBJ1-2, with 8 bases that match TRBD1. With 7 bases clipped from V and 4 bases from J, the junction kept 8 bases outside the gene matches. There are 13 residues in the CDR3. Germline CDR1 is GTSNPN and CDR2 is SVGIG (reference sequence). CDR3 nucleotides: TGTGCCTCCTACTACAGGGGGATCTATGGCTACACCTTC. Translating it yields CASYYRGIYGYTF.

The V call is TRBV4-1, the J call TRBJ1-1, with D perhaps TRBD1 (5 bases). CDR3 length equals 15 residues. Germline assignment: CDR1 MGHRA and CDR2 YSYEKL. The V gene lost 1 base and the J gene lost 5 bases, with 14 bases spanning the gap. CDR3 sequence reads: CASSQGSGVRTEAFF. CDR3 sequence (DNA): TGCGCCAGCAGCCAAGGGTCGGGGGTTCGGACTGAAGCTTTCTTT.

This chain joins TRBV23-1 and TRBJ2-2; 7 bases agree with TRBD1. TRBV23-1 carries the ORF label, with uncertain function. The junction had 15 bases not matched to a gene; V was cut back by 0 bases and J by 2 bases. This CDR3 spans 20 amino acids. This CDR3 is CASSQSQFLKDRFNTGELFF. CDR3 nucleotides: TGCGCCAGCAGTCAATCACAATTTCTAAAGGACAGGTTTAACACCGGGGAGCTGTTTTTT.

This sequence joins TRBV4-1 and TRBJ2-7; tentatively, D is TRBD1 or TRBD2 (5 bases each). The CDR3 length is 15 residues. CDR1 is MGHRA, CDR2 YSYEKL, per germline. V lost 5 bases and J 2 bases, leaving 16 bases between the germline ends. This CDR3 reads CASSGGDRSAYEQYF. The DNA of the CDR3 is TGCGCCAGCAGCGGGGGAGACCGGAGTGCCTACGAGCAGTACTTC.

The V call is TRBV6-4, the J call TRBJ2-2; D could derive from TRBD1 or TRBD2 (6 bases each). V gave up 4 bases and J gave up 7 bases, with 13 bases separating them. The length of the CDR3 is 14 residues. Germline V gives CDR1 MRHNA, CDR2 SNTAGT. For the CDR3, the DNA is TGTGCCAGCAGTGCCTCACGGGGGCGCGGGGAGCTGTTTTTT. Translating gives CASSASRGRGELFF.